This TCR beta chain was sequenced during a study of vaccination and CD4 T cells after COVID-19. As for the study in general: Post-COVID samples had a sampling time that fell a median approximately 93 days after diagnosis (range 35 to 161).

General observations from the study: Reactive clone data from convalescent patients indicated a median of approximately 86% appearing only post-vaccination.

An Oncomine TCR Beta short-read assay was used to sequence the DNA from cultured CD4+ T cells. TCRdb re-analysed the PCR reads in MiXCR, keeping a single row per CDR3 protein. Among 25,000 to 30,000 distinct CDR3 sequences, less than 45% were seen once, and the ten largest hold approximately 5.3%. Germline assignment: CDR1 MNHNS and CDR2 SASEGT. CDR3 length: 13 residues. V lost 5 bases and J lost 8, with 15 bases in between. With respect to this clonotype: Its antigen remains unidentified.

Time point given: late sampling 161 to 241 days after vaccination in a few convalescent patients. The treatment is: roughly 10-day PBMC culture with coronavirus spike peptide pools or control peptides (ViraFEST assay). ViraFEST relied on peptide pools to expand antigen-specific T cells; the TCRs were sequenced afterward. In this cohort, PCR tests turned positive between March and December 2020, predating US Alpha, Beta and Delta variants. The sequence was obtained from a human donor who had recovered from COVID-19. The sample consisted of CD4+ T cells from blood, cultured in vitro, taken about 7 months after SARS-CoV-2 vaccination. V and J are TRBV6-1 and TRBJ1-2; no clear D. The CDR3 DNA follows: TGTGCCAGCAGTCGGACGGGAGTTGAGGGCTACACCTTC. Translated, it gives CASSRTGVEGYTF.